This T cell receptor (beta chain) was recorded in a study of blood T cell repertoires in COVID-19. Study-level background: Acute and convalescent COVID-19 samples came from the United States, Italy and Spain. PBMCs, B-cell-depleted T cells, or T cells were the source of the cDNA or gDNA that made up the material.

The CDR3 covers 13 residues. Germline CDR1 DFQATT, CDR2 SNEGSKA (reference sequence). The V gene lost 3 bases and the J gene lost 6 bases, with 14 bases spanning the gap. Original data processing: The assay estimated nucleated cells by amplifying reference gene primers. The data were produced by immunoSEQ multiplex PCR, yet TCRdb's version contains in-frame clones alone and is incomplete. V and J calls and clone size are those listed in that table; D and trimming were worked out from the DNA. Among roughly 290,000 clones listed, around 87% were seen once. This clone was seen only once. The receptor was isolated from a woman aged 50 to 60 who had recovered from COVID-19. Sequencing was carried out using peripheral blood. This chain connects TRBV20-1 to TRBJ1-2; no clear D gene. This chain's CDR3 is CSASTTSYHGYTF. CDR3 coding DNA: TGCAGTGCTAGTACCACCTCCTACCATGGCTACACCTTC.